The rows below give T cell receptor beta chains drawn from one sample of a study of T-cell memory formation after mild COVID-19. One entry per CDR3 protein, called by TCRdb with MiXCR from the 5' RACE reads. The table records around 530,000 distinct CDR3 sequences, about 22% of them present only once. The sequencing sample was made of PBMCs or a T cell subset sorted from them (not recorded which). The receptor source for this set is an adult woman who had mild COVID-19 (a few samples of this study predate the infection). Cell type and time point are not known. Both conserved end residues are part of each CDR3. The D gene is left open where the match is weak. Rows may omit the clone size; those that give it use once, few, many or a size class.

clone_size: .; d_call: .; v_call: TRBV10-3; j_call: TRBJ2-3; cdr3_aa: CAIRWGSSTDTQYF; cdr3_nt: TGTGCCATCAGATGGGGATCCAGCACAGATACGCAGTATTTT
clone_size: few; d_call: .; v_call: TRBV5-1; j_call: TRBJ2-7; cdr3_aa: CASSLTGARRAYEQYF; cdr3_nt: TGCGCCAGCAGCTTGACCGGCGCGCGCAGGGCCTACGAGCAGTACTTC
clone_size: few; d_call: TRBD1; v_call: TRBV7-9; j_call: TRBJ2-5; cdr3_aa: CASSSWTGGEGGETQYF; cdr3_nt: TGTGCCAGCAGCTCTTGGACAGGGGGCGAAGGTGGGGAGACCCAGTACTTC
clone_size: few; d_call: .; v_call: TRBV12-3/TRBV12-4; j_call: TRBJ2-3; cdr3_aa: CASSSPWALGVRTDTQYF; cdr3_nt: TGTGCCAGCAGTTCCCCTTGGGCCCTGGGCGTCCGGACAGATACGCAGTATTTT
clone_size: .; d_call: TRBD2; v_call: TRBV7-8; j_call: TRBJ2-7; cdr3_aa: CASSLGLETTEQYF; cdr3_nt: TGTGCCAGCAGCCTGGGACTAGAGACTACCGAGCAGTACTTC
clone_size: few; d_call: TRBD1; v_call: TRBV5-1; j_call: TRBJ2-7; cdr3_aa: CASSLHPGQNYEQYF; cdr3_nt: TGCGCCAGCAGCTTGCATCCGGGACAGAACTACGAGCAGTACTTC
clone_size: .; d_call: .; v_call: TRBV7-9; j_call: TRBJ1-2; cdr3_aa: CAIHRARNYGYTF; cdr3_nt: TGTGCCATTCACAGGGCTCGTAACTATGGCTACACCTTC
clone_size: few; d_call: .; v_call: TRBV27; j_call: TRBJ1-2; cdr3_aa: CASSLSTTGNYGYTF; cdr3_nt: TGTGCCAGCAGTTTATCCACCACAGGCAACTATGGCTACACCTTC
clone_size: many; d_call: .; v_call: TRBV11-3; j_call: TRBJ1-1; cdr3_aa: CASSSGTGTEAFF; cdr3_nt: TGTGCCAGCAGCTCAGGGACGGGGACTGAAGCTTTCTTT
clone_size: .; d_call: TRBD2; v_call: TRBV20-1; j_call: TRBJ2-7; cdr3_aa: CSATPPGLAGSYSYEQYF; cdr3_nt: TGCAGTGCTACGCCGCCGGGACTAGCGGGGTCCTACTCCTACGAGCAGTACTTC
clone_size: .; d_call: TRBD2; v_call: TRBV4-3; j_call: TRBJ2-2; cdr3_aa: CASSQDPGLAGGPSGELFF; cdr3_nt: TGCGCCAGCAGCCAAGATCCGGGACTAGCGGGAGGGCCTTCCGGGGAGCTGTTTTTT
clone_size: .; d_call: .; v_call: TRBV5-1; j_call: TRBJ2-3; cdr3_aa: CASSFLPRGTDTQYF; cdr3_nt: TGCGCCAGCAGCTTTCTCCCCCGGGGCACAGATACGCAGTATTTT
clone_size: few; d_call: TRBD1; v_call: TRBV5-1; j_call: TRBJ1-2; cdr3_aa: CASSYSQGKGYTF; cdr3_nt: TGCGCCAGCAGCTATTCACAGGGGAAAGGCTACACCTTC
clone_size: few; d_call: .; v_call: TRBV11-3; j_call: TRBJ2-2; cdr3_aa: CASRLQLPAGELFF; cdr3_nt: TGTGCCAGCAGGCTCCAACTTCCCGCCGGGGAGCTGTTTTTT
clone_size: few; d_call: TRBD2; v_call: TRBV7-9; j_call: TRBJ2-1; cdr3_aa: CASSLFRGAYNEQFF; cdr3_nt: TGTGCCAGCAGCTTATTTCGGGGGGCCTACAATGAGCAGTTCTTC
clone_size: many; d_call: .; v_call: TRBV28; j_call: TRBJ2-7; cdr3_aa: CASSLSRDGSYEQYF; cdr3_nt: TGTGCCAGCAGTTTATCCCGGGACGGCTCCTACGAGCAGTACTTC
clone_size: .; d_call: .; v_call: TRBV12-3/TRBV12-4; j_call: TRBJ2-5; cdr3_aa: CASTLRGYQETQYF; cdr3_nt: TGTGCCAGCACCCTACGGGGATACCAAGAGACCCAGTACTTC
clone_size: few; d_call: .; v_call: TRBV29-1; j_call: TRBJ2-7; cdr3_aa: CSALGGSYEQYF; cdr3_nt: TGCAGCGCCCTAGGGGGCTCCTACGAGCAGTACTTC
clone_size: .; d_call: TRBD2; v_call: TRBV7-8; j_call: TRBJ2-1; cdr3_aa: CASSAPLAGTNNEQFF; cdr3_nt: TGTGCCAGCAGCGCCCCACTAGCGGGGACTAACAATGAGCAGTTCTTC
clone_size: many; d_call: .; v_call: TRBV20-1; j_call: TRBJ1-1; cdr3_aa: CSSGPPGTHTEAFF; cdr3_nt: TGCAGTTCCGGTCCTCCAGGGACACACACTGAAGCTTTCTTT
clone_size: few; d_call: .; v_call: TRBV9; j_call: TRBJ1-2; cdr3_aa: CASSYAGGPNYGYTF; cdr3_nt: TGTGCCAGCAGCTACGCCGGCGGGCCTAACTATGGCTACACCTTC
clone_size: .; d_call: .; v_call: TRBV19; j_call: TRBJ1-5; cdr3_aa: CASSRGTGGADNQPQHF; cdr3_nt: TGTGCCAGTAGTAGAGGTACGGGGGGGGCAGACAATCAGCCCCAGCATTTT
clone_size: few; d_call: TRBD1; v_call: TRBV12-3/TRBV12-4; j_call: TRBJ1-1; cdr3_aa: CASRSGTGVNTEAFF; cdr3_nt: TGTGCCAGCAGATCCGGGACAGGGGTAAACACTGAAGCTTTCTTT
clone_size: few; d_call: TRBD2; v_call: TRBV7-9; j_call: TRBJ2-1; cdr3_aa: CASSLGLAEADEQFF; cdr3_nt: TGTGCCAGCAGCTTAGGACTAGCGGAGGCGGATGAGCAGTTCTTC
clone_size: .; d_call: .; v_call: TRBV5-6; j_call: TRBJ2-4; cdr3_aa: CASSSGRGVLAKNIQYF; cdr3_nt: TGTGCCAGCAGCTCTGGAAGAGGGGTACTAGCCAAAAACATTCAGTACTTC
clone_size: few; d_call: TRBD2; v_call: TRBV7-3; j_call: TRBJ2-7; cdr3_aa: CASTLLAGETPYEQYF; cdr3_nt: TGTGCCAGCACCTTACTAGCGGGAGAAACCCCCTACGAGCAGTACTTC
clone_size: .; d_call: TRBD1; v_call: TRBV25-1; j_call: TRBJ2-7; cdr3_aa: CATETGLYEQYF; cdr3_nt: TGTGCCACTGAGACAGGGCTCTACGAGCAGTACTTC
clone_size: few; d_call: .; v_call: TRBV12-3/TRBV12-4; j_call: TRBJ2-1; cdr3_aa: CASSSAKGQHYNEQFF; cdr3_nt: TGTGCCAGCAGTTCTGCGAAGGGGCAACATTACAATGAGCAGTTCTTC
clone_size: .; d_call: TRBD2; v_call: TRBV5-1; j_call: TRBJ2-1; cdr3_aa: CASSLGGRAENEQFF; cdr3_nt: TGCGCCAGCAGCTTGGGAGGGAGGGCCGAGAATGAGCAGTTCTTC
clone_size: many; d_call: TRBD1; v_call: TRBV12-3/TRBV12-4; j_call: TRBJ2-1; cdr3_aa: CASSFAGGNEQFF; cdr3_nt: TGTGCCAGCAGTTTCGCAGGGGGCAATGAGCAGTTCTTC
clone_size: few; d_call: .; v_call: TRBV4-1; j_call: TRBJ2-3; cdr3_aa: CASSQVYQRSTDTQYF; cdr3_nt: TGCGCCAGCAGCCAAGTTTATCAGCGAAGCACAGATACGCAGTATTTT
clone_size: .; d_call: .; v_call: TRBV29-1; j_call: TRBJ2-7; cdr3_aa: CSAGSGHPYEQYF; cdr3_nt: TGCAGCGCCGGTAGCGGACACCCCTACGAGCAGTACTTC
clone_size: few; d_call: TRBD2; v_call: TRBV7-9; j_call: TRBJ2-3; cdr3_aa: CASSNGAGVTTDTQYF; cdr3_nt: TGTGCCAGCAGCAACGGAGCGGGAGTAACGACAGATACGCAGTATTTT
clone_size: few; d_call: TRBD1; v_call: TRBV12-3/TRBV12-4; j_call: TRBJ2-7; cdr3_aa: CASRRTGSREQYF; cdr3_nt: TGTGCCAGCAGAAGGACAGGGTCCCGCGAGCAGTACTTC
clone_size: few; d_call: .; v_call: TRBV9; j_call: TRBJ2-3; cdr3_aa: CASSVAGGASNVDTQYF; cdr3_nt: TGTGCCAGCAGCGTAGCCGGGGGAGCTTCAAACGTCGATACGCAGTATTTT
clone_size: .; d_call: .; v_call: TRBV6-5; j_call: TRBJ1-6; cdr3_aa: CASTHLRGVVDSPLHF; cdr3_nt: TGTGCCAGCACCCACTTGAGGGGTGTCGTTGATTCACCCCTCCACTTT
clone_size: many; d_call: .; v_call: TRBV3-1; j_call: TRBJ2-2; cdr3_aa: CASSLLTGTGELFF; cdr3_nt: TGTGCCAGCAGCCTACTCACAGGGACCGGGGAGCTGTTTTTT
clone_size: .; d_call: .; v_call: TRBV19; j_call: TRBJ2-3; cdr3_aa: CASNTGSSTDTQYF; cdr3_nt: TGTGCCAGTAATACAGGGAGCAGCACAGATACGCAGTATTTT
clone_size: few; d_call: TRBD2; v_call: TRBV27; j_call: TRBJ2-4; cdr3_aa: CASSGVWPSGGPGNIQYF; cdr3_nt: TGTGCCAGCAGCGGAGTATGGCCTAGCGGGGGGCCTGGAAACATTCAGTACTTC
clone_size: few; d_call: .; v_call: TRBV5-1; j_call: TRBJ2-3; cdr3_aa: CASRSKTGPSTDTQYF; cdr3_nt: TGCGCCAGCAGATCCAAGACAGGACCTAGCACAGATACGCAGTATTTT
clone_size: few; d_call: TRBD1; v_call: TRBV29-1; j_call: TRBJ1-2; cdr3_aa: CSVEDRYFGYTF; cdr3_nt: TGCAGCGTTGAGGACAGGTACTTTGGCTACACCTTC
clone_size: few; d_call: .; v_call: TRBV12-3/TRBV12-4; j_call: TRBJ1-1; cdr3_aa: CASSLRGNPEAFF; cdr3_nt: TGTGCCAGCAGTTTAAGGGGGAATCCTGAAGCTTTCTTT
clone_size: .; d_call: .; v_call: TRBV12-5; j_call: TRBJ2-7; cdr3_aa: CASGSPSAPDYEQYF; cdr3_nt: TGTGCTAGTGGTTCCCCCTCGGCGCCGGACTACGAGCAGTACTTC
clone_size: .; d_call: TRBD1; v_call: TRBV7-9; j_call: TRBJ2-7; cdr3_aa: CASEIGTGSYEQYF; cdr3_nt: TGTGCCAGCGAGATAGGGACAGGGAGTTACGAGCAGTACTTC
clone_size: .; d_call: TRBD1; v_call: TRBV12-3/TRBV12-4; j_call: TRBJ2-5; cdr3_aa: CASSPNAGTGAF; cdr3_nt: TGTGCCAGCAGCCCAAATGCCGGGACAGGGGCCTTC
clone_size: .; d_call: TRBD2; v_call: TRBV4-3; j_call: TRBJ2-3; cdr3_aa: CASSQGSSGRDTQYF; cdr3_nt: TGCGCCAGCAGCCAAGGTTCCAGCGGGAGAGATACGCAGTATTTT
clone_size: .; d_call: .; v_call: TRBV12-3/TRBV12-4; j_call: TRBJ2-7; cdr3_aa: CASSLTGSSQEQYF; cdr3_nt: TGTGCCAGCAGTTTAACGGGGTCCTCCCAAGAGCAGTACTTC
clone_size: .; d_call: TRBD2; v_call: TRBV23-1; j_call: TRBJ2-1; cdr3_aa: CASNLNPRTSGRIRSNEQFF; cdr3_nt: TGCGCCAGCAACCTCAATCCTCGGACTAGCGGGAGAATTAGGAGCAATGAGCAGTTCTTC
clone_size: .; d_call: .; v_call: TRBV6-2/TRBV6-3; j_call: TRBJ1-1; cdr3_aa: CASSTVGAEDFF; cdr3_nt: TGTGCCAGCAGTACGGTAGGAGCTGAAGATTTCTTT
clone_size: .; d_call: .; v_call: TRBV2; j_call: TRBJ1-4; cdr3_aa: CASRRESEKLFF; cdr3_nt: TGTGCCAGCAGGAGAGAAAGTGAAAAACTGTTTTTT
clone_size: many; d_call: .; v_call: TRBV5-1; j_call: TRBJ2-7; cdr3_aa: CASSSLGLSYEQYF; cdr3_nt: TGCGCCAGCAGCTCCCTCGGGTTGTCCTACGAGCAGTACTTC
clone_size: .; d_call: .; v_call: TRBV29-1; j_call: TRBJ1-1; cdr3_aa: CSVEGGSGGRTEAFF; cdr3_nt: TGCAGCGTTGAAGGGGGGTCCGGGGGGCGGACTGAAGCTTTCTTT
clone_size: .; d_call: .; v_call: TRBV14; j_call: TRBJ1-1; cdr3_aa: CASSQWQGAEAFF; cdr3_nt: TGTGCCAGCAGCCAATGGCAGGGCGCTGAAGCTTTCTTT
clone_size: few; d_call: .; v_call: TRBV7-3; j_call: TRBJ2-7; cdr3_aa: CASSLGAGQDEQYF; cdr3_nt: TGTGCCAGCAGCTTAGGTGCGGGCCAAGACGAGCAGTACTTC
clone_size: .; d_call: TRBD2; v_call: TRBV20-1; j_call: TRBJ2-1; cdr3_aa: CSAGRAYNEQFF; cdr3_nt: TGCAGTGCTGGGAGGGCTTACAATGAGCAGTTCTTC
clone_size: .; d_call: .; v_call: TRBV5-1; j_call: TRBJ1-2; cdr3_aa: CASSFEGLTGANYGYTF; cdr3_nt: TGCGCCAGCAGCTTTGAAGGACTCACTGGGGCTAACTATGGCTACACCTTC
clone_size: few; d_call: .; v_call: TRBV4-3; j_call: TRBJ2-7; cdr3_aa: CASSRVTGMNEQYF; cdr3_nt: TGCGCCAGCAGCCGGGTAACGGGAATGAACGAGCAGTACTTC
clone_size: .; d_call: .; v_call: TRBV3-1; j_call: TRBJ1-6; cdr3_aa: CASSQGEVWGSPLHF; cdr3_nt: TGTGCCAGCAGCCAAGGAGAAGTCTGGGGTTCACCCCTCCACTTT
clone_size: few; d_call: TRBD1; v_call: TRBV4-1; j_call: TRBJ2-2; cdr3_aa: CASSQAWTGGRTGELFF; cdr3_nt: TGCGCCAGCAGCCAAGCGTGGACAGGGGGCCGAACCGGGGAGCTGTTTTTT